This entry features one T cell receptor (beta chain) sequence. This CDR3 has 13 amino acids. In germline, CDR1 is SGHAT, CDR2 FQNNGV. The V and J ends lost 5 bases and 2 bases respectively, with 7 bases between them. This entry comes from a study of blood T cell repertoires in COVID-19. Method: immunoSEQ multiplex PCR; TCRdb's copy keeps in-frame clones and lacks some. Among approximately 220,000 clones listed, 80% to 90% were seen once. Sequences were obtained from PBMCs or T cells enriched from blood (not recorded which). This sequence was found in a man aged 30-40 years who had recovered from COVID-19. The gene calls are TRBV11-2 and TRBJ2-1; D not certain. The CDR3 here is CASSPVAYNEQFF. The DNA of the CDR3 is TGTGCCAGCAGCCCCGTCGCCTACAATGAGCAGTTCTTC.